This is a list of T cell receptor beta chains from one sample in a study of T cell repertoires in cytomegalovirus infection. TCRdb re-analysed the reads in MiXCR, keeping a single row per CDR3 protein. The sample lists around 450,000 distinct CDR3 sequences; roughly 30% were seen once. Sequenced input: PBMCs. Every receptor here comes from a human donor in good health (CMV status not recorded). Some clones in this sample may be carry-over from other donors' samples. The CDR3 runs from the conserved cysteine through the conserved F or W. D genes are given only for firm matches. Clone sizes are given selectively: once, few, many, or a class where the clone is expanded.

V gene	J gene	D gene	CDR3 length	clone size	CDR3 protein	CDR3 DNA
TRBV20-1	TRBJ1-2	-	12	-	CSARHRAYGYTF	TGCAGTGCTAGACACAGGGCCTATGGCTACACCTTC
TRBV7-9	TRBJ1-1	TRBD1	15	many	CASSLTGTENTEAFF	TGTGCCAGCAGCCTCACCGGGACAGAAAACACTGAAGCTTTCTTT
TRBV4-3	TRBJ1-1	-	14	-	CASSQVGRNTEAFF	TGCGCCAGCAGCCAAGTCGGTAGGAACACTGAAGCTTTCTTT
TRBV7-9	TRBJ2-7	TRBD1	21	-	CASSLWGTGTGRIQGTYEQYF	TGTGCCAGCAGCTTATGGGGCACCGGGACAGGGCGCATCCAGGGGACCTACGAGCAGTACTTC
TRBV7-9	TRBJ1-2	TRBD1	14	-	CASSPTGTRTGYTF	TGTGCCAGCAGCCCGACAGGGACACGGACTGGCTACACCTTC
TRBV6-5	TRBJ2-3	TRBD2	15	few	CASSYGGGASDTQYF	TGTGCCAGCAGTTACGGCGGGGGGGCTTCAGATACGCAGTATTTT
TRBV2	TRBJ2-7	TRBD2	15	once	CASGDSGTSITEQYF	TGTGCCAGCGGCGACTCCGGGACTAGCATAACCGAGCAGTACTTC
TRBV5-6	TRBJ2-1	-	15	-	CASSLAWYRYNEQFF	TGTGCCAGCAGCTTGGCGTGGTACAGGTACAATGAGCAGTTCTTC
TRBV19	TRBJ1-1	-	14	few	CASSIAVMNTEAFF	TGTGCCAGTAGTATAGCAGTCATGAACACTGAAGCTTTCTTT
TRBV7-2	TRBJ2-4	-	18	-	CASSLTSLQTAAKNRQYF	TGTGCCAGCAGCTTGACCTCCCTCCAGACTGCAGCCAAAAACCGTCAGTACTTC
TRBV7-2	TRBJ1-6	-	13	-	CASSLELNAPLHF	TGTGCCAGCAGCTTAGAGCTCAATGCACCCCTCCACTTT
TRBV4-1	TRBJ2-3	-	15	once	CASSHVGAREDTQYF	TGCGCCAGCAGCCACGTTGGGGCCCGGGAAGATACGCAGTATTTT
TRBV7-3	TRBJ1-2	-	13	many	CASSPVPATGLYF	TGTGCCAGCAGCCCAGTTCCGGCGACAGGTCTCTACTTC
TRBV15	TRBJ1-5	-	14	-	CATSSGVGNQPHHF	TGTGCCACCAGCAGCGGTGTGGGCAATCAGCCCCATCATTTT
TRBV15	TRBJ1-2	-	15	-	CATSRNREGYYGYTF	TGTGCCACCAGCAGAAATAGAGAGGGGTACTATGGCTACACCTTC
TRBV9	TRBJ1-2	TRBD1	18	-	CASRLGTGGTVGEGGYTF	TGTGCCAGCAGATTAGGAACAGGGGGCACAGTCGGGGAAGGTGGCTACACCTTC
TRBV11-2	TRBJ1-1	TRBD1	16	many	CASSPGTGRRRTEAFF	TGTGCCAGCAGCCCCGGGACAGGGCGACGTCGGACTGAAGCTTTCTTT
TRBV7-2	TRBJ2-1	TRBD2	19	many	CASSNIAGPLSRAYNEQFF	TGTGCCAGCAGCAACATAGCGGGGCCCTTATCGCGAGCCTACAATGAGCAGTTCTTC
TRBV7-6	TRBJ2-1	TRBD2	15	-	CASSPTGTSTLEQFF	TGTGCCAGCAGCCCTACCGGGACTAGCACCCTGGAGCAGTTCTTC
TRBV7-8	TRBJ1-3	-	15	-	CASSLTSGAGNTIYF	TGTGCCAGCAGCTTGACTTCAGGGGCTGGAAACACCATATATTTT
TRBV12-3/TRBV12-4	TRBJ1-1	-	15	many	CASSLAGAPNTEAFF	TGTGCCAGCAGTTTAGCTGGGGCGCCTAACACTGAAGCTTTCTTT
TRBV7-9	TRBJ1-5	-	14	many	CASSLALSNQPQHF	TGTGCCAGCAGCTTAGCTTTGAGCAATCAGCCCCAGCATTTT
TRBV28	TRBJ2-7	-	14	few	CASTSLPGAAEQYF	TGTGCCAGTACGAGCCTTCCAGGGGCAGCCGAGCAGTACTTC
TRBV29-1	TRBJ2-7	-	13	-	CSADRAPGGEQYF	TGCAGCGCCGACAGGGCCCCGGGAGGGGAGCAGTACTTC
TRBV4-1	TRBJ1-2	-	17	-	CASSQDQWERTPYVYTF	TGCGCCAGCAGCCAAGATCAATGGGAGCGCACCCCCTATGTCTACACCTTC
TRBV7-6	TRBJ2-2	TRBD1	14	many	CASSSDRVTGELFF	TGTGCCAGCAGCTCAGACAGGGTGACCGGGGAGCTGTTTTTT
TRBV19	TRBJ1-5	TRBD1	21	-	CAISIDLLMGQGENSNQPQHF	TGTGCCATTAGTATAGATCTATTGATGGGACAGGGGGAAAATAGCAATCAGCCCCAGCATTTT
TRBV6-6	TRBJ2-1	-	12	once	CASSYAWNEQFF	TGTGCCAGCAGTTACGCTTGGAATGAGCAGTTCTTC
TRBV4-3	TRBJ2-7	-	16	-	CASSQDLLPSGGEQYF	TGCGCCAGCAGCCAAGATCTACTCCCCAGCGGCGGCGAGCAGTACTTC
TRBV5-6	TRBJ2-7	-	11	few	CASSSSTEQYF	TGTGCCAGCAGCTCCAGCACCGAGCAGTACTTC
TRBV6-1	TRBJ1-6	-	10	few	CASGGVPLHF	TGTGCCAGCGGGGGGGTCCCCCTCCACTTT
TRBV7-2	TRBJ1-4	TRBD1	14	-	CASSFQGAWEKLFF	TGTGCCAGCAGCTTTCAGGGGGCCTGGGAAAAACTGTTTTTT